A selection of T cell receptor beta chains follows, all from one sample in a study of chemoradiotherapy in HPV16-positive cancers. TCRdb's copy holds only in-frame clones and misses some; the assay was immunoSEQ multiplex PCR. This table holds roughly 15,000 clones, roughly nine tenths found once. The sequencing here drew on tumor tissue, taken from a patient who underwent chemoradiotherapy. The receptor set was obtained from a human donor with HPV-associated anogenital cancer. Each CDR3 is given with its conserved first and last residue.

TRBJ1-5 TRBV25-1 CSSGTGNQPQHF
TRBJ2-7 TRBV18 CASLGGLSYEQYF
TRBJ2-7 TRBV6-1 CASSEEVVDSYEQYF
TRBJ2-3 TRBV5-1 CASSQGAGGGRTDTQYF
TRBJ2-5 TRBV2 CASSKEGLETQYF
TRBJ2-1 TRBV19 CASMVSSGSNEQFF
TRBJ2-1 TRBV9 CASSPQVHSYNEQFF
TRBJ2-4 TRBV5-4 CASSLDGRVNKNIQYF
TRBJ2-5 TRBV4-2 CASSQDTPGETQYF
TRBJ2-1 TRBV6-5 CASSRRLAGPNEQFF
TRBJ1-2 TRBV30 CASTSLQGANGYTF
TRBJ2-2 TRBV5-6 CASSWARNTGELFF
TRBJ1-2 TRBV7-9 CASSLDLNYDGYTF
TRBJ1-2 TRBV13 CASSPHRGSNYGYTF
TRBJ2-1 TRBV5-4 CASSPEGLAGKLNEQFF
TRBJ2-2 TRBV5-5 CASSLVAAANTGELFF
TRBJ1-5 TRBV2 CASSLGVGPQHF
TRBJ1-4 TRBV10-1 CASSVPNQVLNTTNEKLFF
TRBJ2-7 TRBV6-6 CASSYRRGSYEQYF
TRBJ2-1 TRBV2 CASSEGPQAYNEQFF
TRBJ2-1 TRBV7-9 CASSLVAGGINEQFF
TRBJ2-3 TRBV6-5 CASSPILTSTDTQYF
TRBJ2-5 TRBV21-1 CASSKGSGTAYQETQYF
TRBJ1-1 TRBV6-5 CASSYSRGGYTEAFF
TRBJ1-5 TRBV4-3 CASSQMPGASQPQHF
TRBJ1-3 TRBV18 CASSPPDGFSGNTIYF
TRBJ2-6 TRBV7-6 CASSLDPQGLAGANVLTF
TRBJ2-7 TRBV19 CASSTAGIEQYF
TRBJ2-5 TRBV4-2 CASSQGRQGVETQYF
TRBJ2-2 TRBV7-3 CASSLSVGGGRAGELFF
TRBJ2-7 TRBV15 CATSLPQGVAYF
TRBJ1-4 TRBV12-5 CASGYGGTNEKLFF
TRBJ2-4 TRBV2 CASTTLGSSGRENF
TRBJ2-2 TRBV18 CASSPGQGYGELFF
TRBJ1-1 TRBV5-1 CASSLDVSSEAFF
TRBJ1-4 TRBV10-3 CASTPDGNEKLFF
TRBJ2-1 TRBV7-8 CASRLTSFSYNEQFF
TRBJ1-2 TRBV2 CASSEQTGGYTF
TRBJ2-1 TRBV7-8 CASSLGPEISYNEQFF
TRBJ1-2 TRBV5-5 CASSWQNYGYTF
TRBJ2-3 TRBV29-1 CSVEVVDTQYF
TRBJ1-6 TRBV11-3 CASSGGGVIGSPLHF
TRBJ1-3 TRBV2 CASSRGSSSGNTIYF
TRBJ2-7 TRBV15 CATSLAGGIYEQYF
TRBJ2-5 TRBV18 CASSPGPELGTQYF
TRBJ2-3 TRBV9 CASSVEGDGSSTDTQYF
TRBJ1-2 TRBV6-1 CASSGRVRGYGYTF
TRBJ2-5 TRBV29-1 CSVEDYGGQTQYF
TRBJ2-7 TRBV7-9 CASNTIRDRGAYEQYF
TRBJ1-5 TRBV7-2 CASSPPTGQPQHF
TRBJ1-6 TRBV7-9 CASSLGQGHNSPLHF
TRBJ2-7 TRBV13 CASSPRKSYEQYF
TRBJ1-3 TRBV19 CASTDTGGAGNTIYF
TRBJ2-6 TRBV11-2 CASRSGGAVGANVLTF
TRBJ1-2 TRBV19 CASSIVASNYGYTF
TRBJ1-1 TRBV7-9 CASSKRSGGDTEAFF
TRBJ2-1 TRBV6-1 CASSEVVTGDEQFF
TRBJ1-1 TRBV6-5 CASSYWGVNTEAFF